This entry lists 17 T cell receptor beta chains sequenced from one sample in a study of Ad26.COV2.S vaccination and SARS-CoV-2 variants (dated by TCRdb to the early 2020s). Preparation of the library involved the immunoSEQ multiplex PCR assay. This immuneACCESS table, as held by TCRdb, lists in-frame sequences with V and J called but not all clones. Of the missing ones, under half trace to an unresolved V gene in checked studies; the others have no known cause. Counted in this sample were 400,000 to 500,000 clones; roughly 89% of them appeared once. Approximately 2.5% of the sample is in the top ten clones. This specimen's treatment or condition label, interpreted: about 20 received Ad26.COV2.S at low or high dose, single or two shots; several received placebo; per-sample allocation not given. For vaccine and placebo recipients, the sequenced repertoires came from samples collected on day 63 after the first injection.

This specimen consisted of peripheral blood, obtained in a trial of Ad26.COV2.S vaccine versus placebo. All receptors come from a person between 18 and 60 years old who received the Ad26.COV2.S COVID-19 vaccine or a placebo.

V usage is TRBV7-2 and J usage is TRBJ2-7, with TRBD2 matching over 13 bases. The length of the CDR3 is 15 residues. The V gene's germline CDR1 is SGHTA and CDR2 FQGNSA. With 5 bases clipped from V and 5 bases from J, the junction kept 6 bases outside the gene matches. The CDR3 protein is CASSQYGLAGDEQYV. CDR3 DNA sequence: TGTGCCAGCAGCCAATACGGACTAGCGGGAGACGAGCAGTACGTC.

This clone occurred a few times. J is TRBJ2-1 and V is TRBV18; 13 bases map to TRBD2. CDR1 and CDR2 (germline): KGHSH, LQKENI. The CDR3 runs to 15 residues. V was clipped by 3 bases and J by 6 bases; unmatched bases: 2. The CDR3 is CASSPGLAGANEQFF. CDR3 in DNA: TGTGCCAGCTCACCCGGACTAGCGGGAGCCAATGAGCAGTTCTTC.

The rearrangement links TRBV7-2 to TRBJ1-1; TRBD1 matches at 7 bases. V was pared by 2 bases and J by 4 bases, with 19 bases of the junction left unmatched. CDR1 SGHTA and CDR2 FQGNSA come from the germline V gene. This CDR3 is built from 19 residues. The CDR3 DNA reads TGTGCCAGCAGCTTATCGCCGGGTAATCTCCACAGGGGAAGCACTGAAGCTTTCTTT. This encodes CASSLSPGNLHRGSTEAFF. The whole variable domain, filled in from reference TRBV7-2 and TRBJ1-1, reads GAGVSQSPSNKVTEKGKDVELRCDPISGHTALYWYRQSLGQGLEFLIYFQGNSAPDKSGLPSDRFSAERTGGSVSTLTIQRTQQEDSAVYLCASSLSPGNLHRGSTEAFFGQGTRLTVV.

Only one count was recorded for this clone. V and J are TRBV18 and TRBJ2-4; 7 bases line up with TRBD1. V dropped 1 base and J dropped 11; count of bases not matched to a gene: 14. CDR1 is KGHSH, CDR2 LQKENI, per germline. This CDR3 has 16 amino acids. The CDR3: CASSPLPGQDTPFQYF. Here the CDR3 DNA reads TGTGCCAGCTCACCACTACCCGGACAGGACACCCCTTTTCAGTACTTC.

This sequence joins TRBV18 and TRBJ1-3; D uncertain. V lost 1 base, J lost 5 bases, and 12 bases lay in between. There are 15 residues in the CDR3. CDR1 and CDR2 (germline): KGHSH, LQKENI. CDR3 sequence: CASSPRTEPRNTIYF. The CDR3 DNA is TGTGCCAGCTCACCACGGACGGAGCCGAGAAACACCATATATTTT.

This sequence joins TRBV4-3 and TRBJ1-6; no definite D call. Germline CDR1 and CDR2: LGHNA and YSLEER. Trimming took off 6 bases at V and 7 bases at J, with 13 bases between the two ends. The CDR3 totals 14 residues. The CDR3 region is CASSLAQMNSPLHF. As DNA, the CDR3 is TGCGCCAGCAGTCTGGCACAGATGAATTCACCCCTCCACTTT.

The chain links TRBV6-6 to TRBJ1-5, with D possibly being TRBD1 (5 bases). Trimming removed 5 bases from V and 4 bases from J, with 15 bases in between. The CDR3 has 15 residues. Germline V CDR1 and CDR2: MNHNY, SVGAGI (reference sequence). The CDR3 nucleotides are TGTGCCAGCAGTCTCCGGGACGGGGGTAATCAGCCCCAGCATTTT. This codes for CASSLRDGGNQPQHF.

V usage is TRBV9 and J usage is TRBJ2-7; either TRBD1 or TRBD2 may supply D (5 bases each). Deletions cut 2 bases from V and 3 bases from J, with 9 bases between. The germline CDR1 and CDR2 sequences are SGDLS and YYNGEE. This CDR3 contains 13 residues. CDR3 DNA sequence: TGTGCCAGCAGCGTGGGGGATCTCTACGAGCAGTACTTC. Translated: CASSVGDLYEQYF.

This clone was seen only once. The V and J genes are TRBV19 and TRBJ2-7; possible D gene TRBD2, 6 bases. The germline gives CDR1 LNHDA, CDR2 SQIVND (reference sequence). Between the trimmed V and J ends, which lost 4 bases and 6 bases, there was a span of 16 bases. This CDR3 spans 14 amino acids. CDR3 in amino acids: CASSTRDFNSEQYF. CDR3 coding DNA: TGTGCCAGTAGTACTCGGGACTTTAACTCCGAGCAGTACTTC.

The J gene is TRBJ2-7, the V gene TRBV13; 7 nucleotides align to TRBD2. The length of the CDR3 is 13 residues. CDR1 is PRHDT and CDR2 is FYEKMQ in the germline V gene (reference sequence). The J segment lost 6 bases and the V segment lost 5 bases, leaving 7 bases of the junction unmatched. The CDR3 loop reads CASSHSIAGEQYF. The CDR3 nucleotides are TGTGCCAGCAGCCATTCGATAGCGGGCGAGCAGTACTTC.

The V call is TRBV7-3, the J call TRBJ2-3; D gene uncertain. Trimming took off 1 base at V and 3 bases at J, with 8 bases between the two ends. Germline CDR1 reads SGHTA; CDR2 reads FQGTGA. The CDR3 spans 14 residues. This chain's CDR3 is CASSLRLGTDTQYF. The CDR3 bases are TGTGCCAGCAGCTTAAGGCTTGGGACAGATACGCAGTATTTT.

This rearrangement joins TRBV10-3 to TRBJ1-1; tentative D call: TRBD1 (6 bases). Trimming removed 2 bases from V and 7 bases from J, with 11 bases in between. Germline V lookup: CDR1 ENHRY, CDR2 SYGVKD. This CDR3 comprises 13 residues. CDR3 nucleotides: TGTGCCATCAGTGAGAGGACAGCGGGTGAAGCTTTCTTT. Encoded protein: CAISERTAGEAFF.

This rearrangement joins TRBV7-2 to TRBJ2-7; 7 positions match TRBD2. V shed 1 base and J 2 bases; nucleotides not matched to a gene: 8. The CDR3 has 16 amino acids. Germline V gene sequence: CDR1 SGHTA, CDR2 FQGNSA. CDR3 amino acids: CASSLGGGPSTYEQYF. The CDR3 DNA is TGTGCCAGCAGCTTAGGGGGGGGTCCCTCGACCTACGAGCAGTACTTC. Drawing the rest from reference TRBV7-2 and TRBJ2-7, the complete variable domain is GAGVSQSPSNKVTEKGKDVELRCDPISGHTALYWYRQSLGQGLEFLIYFQGNSAPDKSGLPSDRFSAERTGGSVSTLTIQRTQQEDSAVYLCASSLGGGPSTYEQYFGPGTRLTVT.

This clone is large within its sample. The genes are TRBV6-5 and TRBJ2-2; TRBD2 matches 10 bases. CDR1 and CDR2 from the germline V gene are MNHEY and SVGAGI. CDR3 length equals 15 residues. Trimming cost V 6 bases and J 5 bases; bases outside gene matches: 6. CDR3 sequence (DNA): TGTGCCAGCAGGGATCTAGCGGGAGAAACCGGGGAGCTGTTTTTT. It codes for CASRDLAGETGELFF.

This chain joins TRBV5-6 and TRBJ1-6; 7 bases are a match to TRBD1. This CDR3 is 16 amino acids long. Trimming removed 4 bases from V and 7 bases from J; junction bases left unmatched: 11. The germline gives CDR1 SGHDT, CDR2 YYEEEE. The CDR3 region is CASSLGTARGNSPLHF. CDR3 sequence (DNA): TGTGCCAGCAGCCTAGGGACAGCCCGGGGAAATTCACCCCTCCACTTT.

Only a few counts were recorded for this clone. Other nucleotide sequences in the sample specify the same CDR3. This chain connects TRBV18 to TRBJ2-7; a possible D gene is TRBD1 (6 bases). This CDR3 has 13 amino acids. The germline gives CDR1 KGHSH, CDR2 LQKENI. V lost 3 bases to trimming and J lost 2 bases, with 8 bases between them. The CDR3 protein is CASSPGDTYEQYV. CDR3 DNA: TGTGCCAGCTCACCGGGGGACACCTACGAGCAGTACGTC.

CDR3 region: CASSKVTEFNSPLHF. For the CDR3, the DNA is TGTGCCAGCAGCAAGGTGACAGAATTTAATTCACCCCTCCACTTT. The gene calls are TRBV13 and TRBJ1-6; maybe TRBD1 (5 bases). Germline V gives CDR1 PRHDT, CDR2 FYEKMQ (reference sequence). V gave up 5 bases and J gave up 6 bases, with 14 bases separating them. The CDR3 runs 15 residues.